Here is one T cell receptor (beta chain) with its context. As yet, its antigen is unknown. Profiling relied on immunoSEQ multiplex PCR, and the TCRdb table lists in-frame clones only, not all of them. The sample lists fewer than 30,000 clones, more than 85% occurring once. Looked up from germline, CDR1 is SNHLY and CDR2 is FYNNEI. Trimming cost V 11 bases and J 7 bases, with 18 bases left between them. This CDR3 is built from 13 residues. The data belong to a study of T cell responses to AZD1222 COVID-19 vaccine. Study-wide results and limits: The donor cohort was predominantly white British with a female majority, and clonal diversity may have been underestimated.

J is TRBJ1-3 and V is TRBV2; a possible D gene is TRBD1 (6 bases). Sequencing was performed on peripheral blood, taken 28 days after the second AZD1222 dose. The clonotype originates from an adult who received the AZD1222 COVID-19 vaccine. CDR3 loop: CAVGGAPENTIYF. In DNA form, the CDR3 reads TGTGCCGTCGGGGGGGCACCCGAGAACACCATATATTTT.